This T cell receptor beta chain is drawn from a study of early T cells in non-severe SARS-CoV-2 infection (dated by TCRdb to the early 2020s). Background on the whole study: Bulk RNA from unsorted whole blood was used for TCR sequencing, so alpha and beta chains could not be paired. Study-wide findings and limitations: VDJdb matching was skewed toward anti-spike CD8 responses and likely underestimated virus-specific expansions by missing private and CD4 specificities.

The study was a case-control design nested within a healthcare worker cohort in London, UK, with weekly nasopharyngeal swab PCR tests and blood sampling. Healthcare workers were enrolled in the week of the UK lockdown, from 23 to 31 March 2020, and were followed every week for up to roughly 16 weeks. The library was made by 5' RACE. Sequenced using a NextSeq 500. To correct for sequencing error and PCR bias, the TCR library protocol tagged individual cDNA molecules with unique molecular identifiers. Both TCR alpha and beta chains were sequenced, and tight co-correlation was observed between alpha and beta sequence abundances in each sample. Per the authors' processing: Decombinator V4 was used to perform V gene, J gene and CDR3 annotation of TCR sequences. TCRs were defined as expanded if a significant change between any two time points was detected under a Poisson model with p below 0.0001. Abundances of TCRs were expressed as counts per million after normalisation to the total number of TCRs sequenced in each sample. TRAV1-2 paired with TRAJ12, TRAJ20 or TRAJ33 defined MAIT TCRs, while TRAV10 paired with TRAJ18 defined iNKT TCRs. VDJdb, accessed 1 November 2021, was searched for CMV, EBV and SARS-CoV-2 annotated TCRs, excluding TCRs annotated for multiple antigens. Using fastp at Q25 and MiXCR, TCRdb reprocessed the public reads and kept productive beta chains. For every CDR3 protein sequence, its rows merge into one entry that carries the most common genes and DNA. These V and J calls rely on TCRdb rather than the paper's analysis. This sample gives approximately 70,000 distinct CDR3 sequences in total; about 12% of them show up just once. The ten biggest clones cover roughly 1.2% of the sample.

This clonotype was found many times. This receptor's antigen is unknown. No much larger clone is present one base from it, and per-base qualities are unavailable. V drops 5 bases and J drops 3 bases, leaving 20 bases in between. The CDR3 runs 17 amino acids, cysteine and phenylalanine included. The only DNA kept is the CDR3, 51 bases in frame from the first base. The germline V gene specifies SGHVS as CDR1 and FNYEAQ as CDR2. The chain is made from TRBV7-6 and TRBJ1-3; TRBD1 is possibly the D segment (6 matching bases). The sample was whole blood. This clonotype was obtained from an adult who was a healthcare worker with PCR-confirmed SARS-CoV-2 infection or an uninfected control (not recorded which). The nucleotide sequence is TGTGCCAGCAGCCTAAGTTCAGGTGGACAGTATGGAAACACCATATATTTT. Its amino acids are CASSLSSGGQYGNTIYF.